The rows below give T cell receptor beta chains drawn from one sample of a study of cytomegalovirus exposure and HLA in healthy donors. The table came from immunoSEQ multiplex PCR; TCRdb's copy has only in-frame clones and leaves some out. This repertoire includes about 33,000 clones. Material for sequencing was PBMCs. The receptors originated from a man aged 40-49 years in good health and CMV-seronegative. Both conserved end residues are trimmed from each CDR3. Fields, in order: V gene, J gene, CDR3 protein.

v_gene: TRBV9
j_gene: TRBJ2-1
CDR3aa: ASSVGVEREQF

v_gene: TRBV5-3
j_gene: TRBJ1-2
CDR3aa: ARATGTGYT

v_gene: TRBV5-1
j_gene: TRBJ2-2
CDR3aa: ASSLGQLNSNTGELF

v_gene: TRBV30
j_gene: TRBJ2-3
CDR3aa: ACLRVDTQY

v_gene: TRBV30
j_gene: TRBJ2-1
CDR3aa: AWSVQGGSGEQF

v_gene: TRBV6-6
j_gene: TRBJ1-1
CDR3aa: ASSPQKNTEAF

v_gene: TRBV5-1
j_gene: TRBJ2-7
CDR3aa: ASSLPLVEGRAVYEQY

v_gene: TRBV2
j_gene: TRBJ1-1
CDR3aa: ASSETGENTEAF

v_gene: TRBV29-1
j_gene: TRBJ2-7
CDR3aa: SVRTGESYEQY

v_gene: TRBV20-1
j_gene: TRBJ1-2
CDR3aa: SVGAFGGYT

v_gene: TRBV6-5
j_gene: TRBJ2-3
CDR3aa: ASSWGQGGTDTQY

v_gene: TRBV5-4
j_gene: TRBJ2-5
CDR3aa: ASSLVSGRETQY

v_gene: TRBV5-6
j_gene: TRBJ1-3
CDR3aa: ASSQRAGGFGNTIY

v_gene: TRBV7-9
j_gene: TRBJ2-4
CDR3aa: ASSFVTGTGAKNIQY

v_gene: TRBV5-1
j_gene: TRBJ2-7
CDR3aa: ASSPAAGNLYEQY

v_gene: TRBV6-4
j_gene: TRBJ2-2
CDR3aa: ASSVSSTGELF

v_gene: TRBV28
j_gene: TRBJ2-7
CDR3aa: ASRKIAGRYEQY

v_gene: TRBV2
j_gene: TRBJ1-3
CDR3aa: ASSSQGSSGNTIY

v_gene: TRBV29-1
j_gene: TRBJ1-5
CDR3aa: SVAGSLDQPQH

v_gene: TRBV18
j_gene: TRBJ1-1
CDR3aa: ASSTGTGGTEAF

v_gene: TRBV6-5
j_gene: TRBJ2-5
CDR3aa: ASSYSIQGTEETQY

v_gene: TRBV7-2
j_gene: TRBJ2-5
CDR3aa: ASSLAGLNQETQY

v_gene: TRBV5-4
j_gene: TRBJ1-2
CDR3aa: ASSLISIRTAAGYT